These 28 T cell receptor beta chains came from one sample sequenced in a study of blood T cells in healthy people across ages. Using a J-beta primer mix together with a sample-barcoded 5' primer, a second PCR was run for about 6 to 12 cycles. MiXCR, applied by TCRdb to the 5' RACE reads, yields one record per CDR3 protein. The sample shows around 1,600,000 distinct CDR3 sequences, roughly two fifths of them seen only once. Input material: blood. Source of these receptors: a woman under 30 in good health.

This clonotype was detected only a few times. V usage is TRBV20-1 and J usage is TRBJ2-7; 8 bases match TRBD2. Germline values: CDR1 DFQATT, CDR2 SNEGSKA (reference sequence). This CDR3 has 13 amino acids. With 5 bases clipped from V and 2 bases from J, the junction kept 5 bases outside the gene matches. The DNA of the CDR3 is TGCAGTGCTCCTAGCGGGTACACCTACGAGCAGTACTTC. Translation gives CSAPSGYTYEQYF.

The chain recombines TRBV9 with TRBJ2-3; D ambiguous. The length of the CDR3 is 13 residues. Per the germline V gene, CDR1 is SGDLS and CDR2 is YYNGEE. V lost 0 bases, J lost 5 bases, and 7 bases lay in between. DNA for the CDR3: TGTGCCAGCAGCGTAGCTATTGAAGATACGCAGTATTTT. It specifies CASSVAIEDTQYF.

The genes are TRBV30 and TRBJ2-3; D remains unclear. In germline, CDR1 is GTSNPN, CDR2 SVGIG (reference sequence). The CDR3 has 15 residues. V was clipped by 0 bases and J by 1 base, with 11 bases between them. CDR3 residues: CAWSVRIRGTDTQYF. The CDR3 DNA sequence: TGTGCCTGGAGTGTACGGATCCGCGGCACAGATACGCAGTATTTT.

The table lists this clonotype with a few counts. The chain recombines TRBV20-1 with TRBJ1-1, with D perhaps matching TRBD1 (6 bases). The V gene's germline CDR1 is DFQATT and CDR2 SNEGSKA (reference sequence). V was shortened by 5 bases and J by 0 bases, with 10 bases between the two germline ends. There are 13 residues in the CDR3. DNA of the CDR3: TGCAGTGCTGGGGGACATTTGAACACTGAAGCTTTCTTT. Residues: CSAGGHLNTEAFF.

The V gene is TRBV5-1, the J gene TRBJ2-1; D uncertain. V lost 0 bases and J 5 bases, leaving 6 bases between the germline ends. The CDR3 sequence is 13 residues long. CDR1 SGHRS and CDR2 YFSETQ come from the germline V gene. The CDR3 nucleotides read TGCGCCAGCAGCTTGGAACAGAACAATGAGCAGTTCTTC. It encodes CASSLEQNNEQFF. Drawing the rest from reference TRBV5-1 and TRBJ2-1, the complete variable domain is KAGVTQTPRYLIKTRGQQVTLSCSPISGHRSVSWYQQTPGQGLQFLFEYFSETQRNKGNFPGRFSGRQFSNSRSEMNVSTLELGDSALYLCASSLEQNNEQFFGPGTRLTVL.

The chain employs TRBV25-1 and TRBJ1-4; 7 bases match TRBD1. CDR3 length: 13 residues. The trim removed 7 bases at V and 7 bases at J, leaving 6 bases unmatched. Germline CDR1 and CDR2: MGHDK and SYGVNS. The CDR3 DNA reads TGTGCCAGCACCGGGACAGTTCCTGAAAAACTGTTTTTT. Its protein product is CASTGTVPEKLFF.

This chain connects TRBV12-3 or TRBV12-4 to TRBJ2-3, with 8 bases matching TRBD1. This CDR3 has 15 amino acids. The ends lost 1 base at V and 2 bases at J; junction bases unmatched: 2. CDR3 DNA sequence: TGTGCCAGCAGTTTAGGGGACAGGTTCACAGATACGCAGTATTTT. Its protein is CASSLGDRFTDTQYF.

This chain connects TRBV27 to TRBJ1-2; D might be TRBD1 (5 bases). Trimming removed 0 bases at V and 7 bases at J, with 12 bases between. CDR1 is MNHEY, CDR2 SMNVEV, per germline (reference sequence). This CDR3 comprises 14 residues. The CDR3 region has the DNA TGTGCCAGCAGTTTATCGGTCAGGGTGTTTGGCTACACCTTC. Translating it yields CASSLSVRVFGYTF.

V usage is TRBV7-9 and J usage is TRBJ2-5; D may be TRBD1 (5 bases). This CDR3 contains 14 residues. Between the trimmed V and J ends, which lost 3 bases and 1 base, there was a span of 9 bases. Germline V lookup: CDR1 SEHNR, CDR2 FQNEAQ (reference sequence). CDR3 coding DNA: TGTGCCAGCAGCTTTTTGCAGGGCCAAGAGACCCAGTACTTC. Its protein is CASSFLQGQETQYF.

Many counts were recorded for this clonotype. The chain is built from TRBV5-1 and TRBJ1-1; possible D gene TRBD1, 5 bases. The CDR3 has 14 residues. The ends were cut back, 0 bases at V and 1 base at J, with 7 bases in the middle. In germline, CDR1 is SGHRS, CDR2 YFSETQ. The CDR3: CASSLEGPNTEAFF. As DNA, the CDR3 is TGCGCCAGCAGCTTGGAGGGGCCGAACACTGAAGCTTTCTTT. The full variable domain, completed using reference TRBV5-1 and TRBJ1-1, is KAGVTQTPRYLIKTRGQQVTLSCSPISGHRSVSWYQQTPGQGLQFLFEYFSETQRNKGNFPGRFSGRQFSNSRSEMNVSTLELGDSALYLCASSLEGPNTEAFFGQGTRLTVV.

On this clonotype itself: A much larger clonotype is one base distant, so this may be a read error. The V and J genes are TRBV20-1 and TRBJ2-5, with D possibly matching TRBD2 (5 bases). The germline V gene has CDR1 DFQATT and CDR2 SNEGSKA (reference sequence). The CDR3 contains 16 residues. Trimming removed 1 base at V and 11 bases at J, with 26 bases between. The chain's CDR3 is CSARVQGSGSYNEQYF. DNA of the CDR3: TGCAGTGCTAGAGTCCAAGGGAGCGGTTCCTACAATGAGCAGTACTTC.

As to this clonotype: An end of the junction does not agree with germline; a read error may underlie this. The chain employs TRBV11-2 and TRBJ2-3; maybe TRBD2 (6 bases). Germline CDR1 SGHAT, CDR2 FQNNGV. The CDR3 contains 16 residues. CDR3 region: CASRLEPGTSTDTQYF. CDR3 DNA: TGTGCCAGCAGATTAGAACCCGGGACTAGCACAGATACGCAGTATTTT. Complete variable domain (other parts from reference TRBV11-2 and TRBJ2-3): EAGVAQSPRYKIIEKRQSVAFWCNPISGHATLYWYQQILGQGPKLLIQFQNNGVVDDSQLPKDRFSAERLKGVDSTLKIQPAKLEDSAVYLCASRLEPGTSTDTQYFGPGTRLTVL.

The rearrangement links TRBV20-1 to TRBJ2-1, with TRBD1 as a possible D gene (5 bases). The DNA end favors TRBJ2-7, so the J call may be wrong. The CDR3 is made up of 14 amino acids. CDR1 and CDR2 (germline): DFQATT, SNEGSKA (reference sequence). CDR3 DNA: TGCAGTGCCCAAAGGGGCAACTCCTACAATGAGCAGTACTTC. Protein product: CSAQRGNSYNEQYF.

The chain couples TRBV27 to TRBJ2-5; 12 bases map to TRBD1. V gave up 3 bases and J gave up 11 bases; unmatched junction bases: 13. Germline V gene data show CDR1 as MNHEY and CDR2 as SMNVEV (reference sequence). The CDR3 sequence is 16 residues long. The CDR3 sequence is CASSFSPGQGANEQYF. In DNA, the CDR3 is TGTGCCAGCAGTTTTTCGCCGGGACAGGGGGCGAATGAGCAGTACTTC.

The chain couples TRBV12-3 or TRBV12-4 to TRBJ1-6; 7 positions agree with TRBD1. After removal of 1 base from V and 7 bases from J, the junction contained 4 bases not matched to a gene. This CDR3 has 15 amino acids. The CDR3: CASSLEDRLNSPLHF. The CDR3 bases are TGTGCCAGCAGTTTAGAGGACAGGTTAAATTCACCCCTCCACTTT.

This clonotype was found a few times. The chain links TRBV7-2 to TRBJ2-7, with TRBD2 as a possible D gene (5 bases). CDR1 is SGHTA and CDR2 is FQGNSA in the germline V gene. The ends were cut back, 11 bases at V and 4 bases at J, with 12 bases in the middle. The CDR3 is 11 residues long. CDR3 DNA sequence: TGTGCCGTATATGCGGGTTACGAGCAGTACTTC. It codes for CAVYAGYEQYF.

This clonotype was seen only a few times. The rearrangement joins TRBV9 to TRBJ2-1; tentatively, D is TRBD1 or TRBD2 (5 bases each). Germline lookup yields CDR1 SGDLS and CDR2 YYNGEE. The CDR3 loop spans 15 amino acids. Trimming stripped 0 bases from V and 2 bases from J, with 9 bases between. The CDR3, as DNA: TGTGCCAGCAGCGTAGACAGAGGGGCCTACAATGAGCAGTTCTTC. Residues: CASSVDRGAYNEQFF.

V is TRBV28 and J is TRBJ2-2; 9 nucleotides match TRBD2. The V segment lost 2 bases and the J segment 4 bases; nucleotides outside the gene matches: 2. In germline, CDR1 is MDHEN, CDR2 SYDVKM. The CDR3 consists of 15 residues. As DNA, the CDR3 is TGTGCCAGCAGTTTACTAGCGGGACTCACCGGGGAGCTGTTTTTT. This sequence encodes CASSLLAGLTGELFF.

In its sample, this clonotype was seen a few times. The chain uses TRBV12-3 or TRBV12-4 and TRBJ2-1; 9 bases are a match to TRBD2. The CDR3 extends over 15 amino acids. J was trimmed by 5 bases and V by 3 bases; bases with no gene match: 5. In nucleotides, the CDR3 is TGTGCCAGCAGTTTTAGCGGGAGAATGCACAATGAGCAGTTCTTC. Translated: CASSFSGRMHNEQFF.

There are a few counts of this clonotype. The chain links TRBV9 to TRBJ2-3, with 12 nucleotides matching TRBD2. Trimming cost V 4 bases and J 2 bases; bases outside gene matches: 5. The CDR3 runs 16 residues. Germline-derived CDR1 and CDR2 are SGDLS and YYNGEE. The CDR3 is CASSLAGGKPTDTQYF. CDR3 coding DNA: TGTGCCAGCAGCCTAGCGGGGGGGAAACCCACAGATACGCAGTATTTT. The full variable domain, rest sourced from reference TRBV9 and TRBJ2-3, is DSGVTQTPKHLITATGQRVTLRCSPRSGDLSVYWYQQSLDQGLQFLIQYYNGEERAKGNILERFSAQQFPDLHSELNLSSLELGDSALYFCASSLAGGKPTDTQYFGPGTRLTVL.

The rearrangement links TRBV12-3 or TRBV12-4 to TRBJ2-5; unclear D gene. V was pared by 3 bases and J by 11 bases, with 22 bases between. The CDR3 has 15 amino acids. In DNA form, the CDR3 reads TGTGCCAGCAGTTTGGGGTCTGGAACCGTACGAAAGCAGTACTTC. It translates to CASSLGSGTVRKQYF.

The CDR3 spells CASSLTGDLYNEQYF. Written as DNA, the CDR3 is TGTGCCAGCAGCTTAACCGGGGACCTTTACAATGAGCAGTACTTC. This sequence joins TRBV7-3 and TRBJ2-1, with D perhaps being TRBD1 or TRBD2 (5 bases each). The J call may be wrong; the DNA end is better matched by TRBJ2-7. This CDR3 is 15 amino acids long. The germline V gene has CDR1 SGHTA and CDR2 FQGTGA.

This clonotype came up a few times. CDR3 nucleotides: TGTGCCAGCTCACCAGACAGGGACCATGGCTACACCTTC. Translation: CASSPDRDHGYTF. The chain joins TRBV18 to TRBJ1-2, with 7 bases matching TRBD1. J lost 6 bases, V lost 2 bases, and 3 bases had no gene match. The CDR3 covers 13 residues. In germline, CDR1 is KGHSH, CDR2 LQKENI.

This clonotype was counted only a few times. The V and J genes are TRBV3-1 and TRBJ1-4; no firm D call. Trimming cost V 3 bases and J 6 bases, with 11 bases left between them. The germline V gene has CDR1 LGHDT and CDR2 YNNKEL (reference sequence). CDR3 length equals 14 residues. CDR3 loop: CASSQQRQHEKLFF. CDR3 DNA: TGTGCCAGCAGCCAGCAAAGACAACATGAAAAACTGTTTTTT.

The chain recombines TRBV11-2 with TRBJ2-7; no firm D call. The CDR3 is 13 amino acids. CDR1 is SGHAT and CDR2 is FQNNGV in the germline V gene. The V gene lost 6 bases and the J gene lost 0 bases, with 9 bases spanning the gap. This CDR3 reads CASRATNSYEQYF. Here the CDR3 DNA reads TGTGCCAGCAGGGCAACCAACTCCTACGAGCAGTACTTC.

The J gene is TRBJ2-1, the V gene TRBV2; 9 bases are shared with TRBD2. Germline assignment: CDR1 SNHLY and CDR2 FYNNEI. The CDR3 length is 15 residues. V lost 3 bases, J lost 7 bases, and 7 bases stayed unmatched. The CDR3 loop is CASSEDSGGFNEQFF. In DNA form, the CDR3 reads TGTGCCAGCAGTGAGGATAGCGGGGGATTTAATGAGCAGTTCTTC.

This clonotype was seen only a few times. This chain links TRBV24-1 with TRBJ2-3, with D perhaps matching TRBD2 (8 bases). Per germline, CDR1 KGHDR and CDR2 SFDVKD. The length of the CDR3 is 16 residues. The V end lost 5 bases, the J end lost 2 bases, and 16 bases lay between the germline ends. The CDR3 DNA is TGTGCCACCAGTGTCACGGGGGGGACAGTCACAGATACGCAGTATTTT. Protein sequence: CATSVTGGTVTDTQYF.

The V and J genes are TRBV9 and TRBJ1-3; tentatively, D is TRBD1 (5 bases). Germline CDR1 reads SGDLS; CDR2 reads YYNGEE. V was pared by 3 bases and J by 0 bases, with 10 bases between. This CDR3 spans 15 amino acids. This CDR3 is CASSGDSYSGNTIYF. In DNA, the CDR3 is TGTGCCAGCAGCGGGGACTCATACTCTGGAAACACCATATATTTT.